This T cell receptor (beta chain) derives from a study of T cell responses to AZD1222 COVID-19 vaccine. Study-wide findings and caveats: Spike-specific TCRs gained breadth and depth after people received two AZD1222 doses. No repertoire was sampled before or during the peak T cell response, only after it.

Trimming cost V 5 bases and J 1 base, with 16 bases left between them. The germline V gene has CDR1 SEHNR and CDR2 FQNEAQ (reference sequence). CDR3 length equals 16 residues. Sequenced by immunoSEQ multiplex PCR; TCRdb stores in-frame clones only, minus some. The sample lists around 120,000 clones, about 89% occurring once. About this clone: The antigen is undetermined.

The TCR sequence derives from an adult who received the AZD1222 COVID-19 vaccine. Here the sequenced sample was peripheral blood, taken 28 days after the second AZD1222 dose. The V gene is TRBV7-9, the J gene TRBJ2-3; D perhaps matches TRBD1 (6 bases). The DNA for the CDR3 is TGTGCCAGCAGCCCTACCAGGGGTGGGCGCACAGATACGCAGTATTTT. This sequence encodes CASSPTRGGRTDTQYF. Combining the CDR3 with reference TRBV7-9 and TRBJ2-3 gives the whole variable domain DTGVSQNPRHKITKRGQNVTFRCDPISEHNRLYWYRQTLGQGPEFLTYFQNEAQLEKSRLLSDRFSAERPKGSFSTLEIQRTEQGDSAMYLCASSPTRGGRTDTQYFGPGTRLTVL.